The entry below describes one T cell receptor beta chain. The data derive from a study of blood T cell repertoires in COVID-19. Libraries were prepared by immunoSEQ multiplex PCR; TCRdb keeps only in-frame clonotypes and omits some of them. The repertoire holds more than 350,000 clones, with roughly nine tenths as singletons. CDR3 length: 13 amino acids. Germline CDR1 and CDR2: SGHAT and FQNNGV. Trimming took 3 bases from V and 4 from J, leaving 10 bases between them. Residents of under 25 US areas, aged about 18 to 89 years, made up the participants. Participants reported their clinical history, and cohort assignment relied on those reports. Two negative PCRs, clearance, or symptom resolution were required of recovered Cohort 3 donors.

The chain carries TRBV11-2 and TRBJ2-7; D remains ambiguous. Sequencing was carried out using PBMCs or T cells enriched from blood (not recorded which). The receptor comes from a man between 18 and 35 years old who had recovered from COVID-19. CDR3 sequence reads: CASSLGSSYEQYF. The CDR3 DNA reads TGTGCCAGCAGCTTGGGCTCCTCGTACGAGCAGTACTTC.